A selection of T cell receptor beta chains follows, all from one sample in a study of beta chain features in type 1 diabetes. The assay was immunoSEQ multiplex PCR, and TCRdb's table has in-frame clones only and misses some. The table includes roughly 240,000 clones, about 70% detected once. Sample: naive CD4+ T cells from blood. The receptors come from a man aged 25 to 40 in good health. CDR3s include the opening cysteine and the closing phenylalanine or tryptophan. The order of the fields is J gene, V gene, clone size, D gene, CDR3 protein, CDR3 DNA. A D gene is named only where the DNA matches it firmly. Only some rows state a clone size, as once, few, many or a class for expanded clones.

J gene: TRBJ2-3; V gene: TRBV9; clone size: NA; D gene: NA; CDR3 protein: CASSVAASTDTQYF; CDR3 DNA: TGTGCCAGCAGCGTAGCGGCTAGCACAGATACGCAGTATTTT
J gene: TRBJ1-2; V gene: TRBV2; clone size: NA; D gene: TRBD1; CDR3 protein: CASSEGRTGANYGYTF; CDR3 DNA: TGTGCCAGCAGTGAGGGGAGGACAGGTGCTAACTATGGCTACACCTTC
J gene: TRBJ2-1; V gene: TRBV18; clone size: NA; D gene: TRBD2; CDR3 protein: CASSPIEKLAGVWEQFF; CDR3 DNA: TGTGCCAGCTCACCTATTGAGAAGCTAGCGGGAGTGTGGGAGCAGTTCTTC
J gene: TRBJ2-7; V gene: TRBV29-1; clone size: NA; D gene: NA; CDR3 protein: CSVGIRTKPYEQYF; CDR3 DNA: TGCAGCGTTGGGATAAGGACTAAACCCTACGAGCAGTACTTC
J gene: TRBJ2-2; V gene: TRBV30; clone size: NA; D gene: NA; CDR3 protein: CAWRGTGELFF; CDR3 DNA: TGTGCCTGGAGGGGTACCGGGGAGCTGTTTTTT
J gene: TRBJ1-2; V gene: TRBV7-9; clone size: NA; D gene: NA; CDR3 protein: CASSYPQGFLGYTF; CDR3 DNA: TGTGCCAGCAGCTACCCCCAGGGGTTCCTCGGCTACACCTTC
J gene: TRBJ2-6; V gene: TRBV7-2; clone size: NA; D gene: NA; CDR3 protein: CASSMTRGANVLTF; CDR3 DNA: TGTGCCAGCAGCATGACGCGAGGGGCCAACGTCCTGACTTTC
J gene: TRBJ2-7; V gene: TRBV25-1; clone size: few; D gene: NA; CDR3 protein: CASSEPLGEQYF; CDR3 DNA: TGTGCCAGCAGTGAACCTTTGGGGGAGCAGTACTTC
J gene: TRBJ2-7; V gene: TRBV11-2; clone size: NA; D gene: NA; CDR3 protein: CASSLDPRGKGEQYF; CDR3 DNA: TGTGCCAGCAGCTTAGACCCCCGGGGGAAGGGGGAGCAGTACTTC
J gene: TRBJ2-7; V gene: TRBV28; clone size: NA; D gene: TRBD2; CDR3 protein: CASRSGTSGFSYEQYF; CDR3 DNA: TGTGCCAGCAGATCCGGGACTAGCGGTTTTTCCTACGAGCAGTACTTC
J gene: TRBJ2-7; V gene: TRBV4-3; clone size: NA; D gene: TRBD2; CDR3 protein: CASSQEGGARDEQYF; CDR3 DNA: TGCGCCAGCAGCCAAGAGGGAGGGGCGAGGGACGAGCAGTACTTC
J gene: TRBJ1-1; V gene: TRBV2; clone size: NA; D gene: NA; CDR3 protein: CASRLDKILKFF; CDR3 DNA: TGTGCCAGCAGATTGGACAAGATATTGAAGTTCTTT
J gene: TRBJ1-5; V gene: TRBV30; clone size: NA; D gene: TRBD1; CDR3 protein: CAWSRDRAQPQHF; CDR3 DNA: TGTGCCTGGAGCCGAGACAGGGCTCAGCCCCAGCATTTT
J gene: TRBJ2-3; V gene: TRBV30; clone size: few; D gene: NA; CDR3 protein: CAWSVRGGSTDTQYF; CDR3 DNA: TGTGCCTGGAGTGTAAGGGGGGGAAGCACAGATACGCAGTATTTT
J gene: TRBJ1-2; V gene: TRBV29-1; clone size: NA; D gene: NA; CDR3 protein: CSVEPLLQNYGYTF; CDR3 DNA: TGCAGCGTTGAACCCCTGTTACAGAACTATGGCTACACCTTC
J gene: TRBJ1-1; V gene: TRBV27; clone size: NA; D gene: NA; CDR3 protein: CASSLSPGRGNTEAFF; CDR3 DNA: TGTGCCAGCAGTTTATCCCCGGGACGGGGAAACACTGAAGCTTTCTTT
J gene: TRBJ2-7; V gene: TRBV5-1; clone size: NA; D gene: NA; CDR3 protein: CASGGPSSSEQYF; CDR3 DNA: TGCGCCAGCGGGGGCCCCTCATCGAGCGAGCAGTACTTC
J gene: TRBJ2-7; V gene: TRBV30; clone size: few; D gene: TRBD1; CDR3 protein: CACADRGIEQYF; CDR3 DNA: TGTGCCTGTGCGGACAGGGGGATCGAGCAGTACTTC
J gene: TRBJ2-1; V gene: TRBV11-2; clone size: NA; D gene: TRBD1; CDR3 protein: CASRSLDRAYNEQFF; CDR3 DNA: TGTGCCAGCAGGTCTCTGGACAGGGCCTACAATGAGCAGTTCTTC
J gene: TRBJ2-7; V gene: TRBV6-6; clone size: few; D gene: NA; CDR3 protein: CASSQDIYEQYF; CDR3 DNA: TGTGCCAGCAGTCAGGACATCTACGAGCAGTACTTC
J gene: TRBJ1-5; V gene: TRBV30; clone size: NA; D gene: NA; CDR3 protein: CAWNHRGSNQPQHF; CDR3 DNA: TGTGCCTGGAACCATAGGGGGAGCAATCAGCCCCAGCATTTT
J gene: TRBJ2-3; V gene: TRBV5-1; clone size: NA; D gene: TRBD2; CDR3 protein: CASSPGAGGPDTQYF; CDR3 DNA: TGCGCCAGCAGCCCCGGGGCGGGAGGCCCAGATACGCAGTATTTT
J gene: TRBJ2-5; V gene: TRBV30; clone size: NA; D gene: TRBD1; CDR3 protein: CAWRIKGQGVETQYF; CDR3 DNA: TGTGCCTGGAGGATAAAGGGACAGGGGGTAGAGACCCAGTACTTC
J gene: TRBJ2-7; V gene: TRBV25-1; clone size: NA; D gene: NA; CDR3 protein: CASSARDFGEQYF; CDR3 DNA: TGTGCCAGCAGTGCTCGGGACTTTGGGGAGCAGTACTTC
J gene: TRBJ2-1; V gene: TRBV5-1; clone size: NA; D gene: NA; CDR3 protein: CASRAGPLDNEQFF; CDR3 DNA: TGCGCCAGCAGAGCAGGGCCGCTTGACAATGAGCAGTTCTTC
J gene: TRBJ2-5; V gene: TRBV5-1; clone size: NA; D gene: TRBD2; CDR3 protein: CASSLGTRQETQYF; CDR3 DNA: TGCGCCAGCAGCTTGGGGACTAGACAAGAGACCCAGTACTTC
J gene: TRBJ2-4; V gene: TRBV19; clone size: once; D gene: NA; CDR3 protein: CASRGQTPGAIAKNIQYF; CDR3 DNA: TGTGCCAGTAGAGGACAGACCCCAGGGGCGATAGCCAAAAACATTCAGTACTTC
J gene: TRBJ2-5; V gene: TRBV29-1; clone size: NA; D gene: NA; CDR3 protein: CSVEDRGQETQYF; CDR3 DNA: TGCAGCGTTGAAGATCGCGGGCAAGAGACCCAGTACTTC
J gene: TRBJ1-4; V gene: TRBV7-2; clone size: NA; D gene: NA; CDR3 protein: CASSSGTYEKLFF; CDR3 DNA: TGTGCCAGCAGCTCCGGGACCTATGAAAAACTGTTTTTT
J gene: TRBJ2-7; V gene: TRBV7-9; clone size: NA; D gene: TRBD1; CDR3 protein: CASSGWTGGASEIYEQYF; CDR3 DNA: TGTGCCAGCAGCGGCTGGACAGGGGGCGCTTCGGAGATCTACGAGCAGTACTTC
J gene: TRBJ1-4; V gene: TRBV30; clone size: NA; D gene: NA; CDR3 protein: CAWTEKTPSNEKLFF; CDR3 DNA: TGTGCCTGGACAGAAAAGACACCCTCTAATGAAAAACTGTTTTTT
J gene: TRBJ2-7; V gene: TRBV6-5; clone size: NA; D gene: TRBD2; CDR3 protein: CASSSPGLGDYEQYF; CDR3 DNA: TGTGCCAGCAGTTCCCCGGGACTAGGGGACTACGAGCAGTACTTC
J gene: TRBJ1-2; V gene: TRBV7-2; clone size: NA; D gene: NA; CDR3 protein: CASSLTQGSYGYTF; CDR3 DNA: TGTGCCAGCAGCTTAACACAGGGTAGCTATGGCTACACCTTC
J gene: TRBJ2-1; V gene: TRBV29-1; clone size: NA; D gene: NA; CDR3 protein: CSVARVAYNEQFF; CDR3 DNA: TGCAGCGTTGCTAGGGTAGCCTACAATGAGCAGTTCTTC
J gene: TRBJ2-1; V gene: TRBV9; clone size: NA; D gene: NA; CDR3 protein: CASSVGRDEQFF; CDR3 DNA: TGTGCCAGCAGCGTAGGGAGGGATGAGCAGTTCTTC
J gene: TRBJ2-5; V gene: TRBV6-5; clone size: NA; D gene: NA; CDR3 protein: CASSYRGEQETQYF; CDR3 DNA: TGTGCCAGCAGTTACCGCGGGGAGCAAGAGACCCAGTACTTC
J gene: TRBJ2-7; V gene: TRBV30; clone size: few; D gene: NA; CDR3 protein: CAWRPQSYEQYF; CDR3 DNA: TGTGCCTGGAGGCCGCAGTCCTACGAGCAGTACTTC
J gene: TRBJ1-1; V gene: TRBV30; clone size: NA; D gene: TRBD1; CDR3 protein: CAWSLQGIEAFF; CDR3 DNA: TGTGCCTGGAGTCTACAGGGGATTGAAGCTTTCTTT
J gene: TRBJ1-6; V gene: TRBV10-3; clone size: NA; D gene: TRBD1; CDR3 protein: CAISGDRVGSPLHF; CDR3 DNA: TGTGCCATCAGTGGGGACAGGGTCGGTTCACCCCTCCACTTT
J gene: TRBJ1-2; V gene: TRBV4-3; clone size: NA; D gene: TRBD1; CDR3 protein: CASSQDQMTGGGGYTF; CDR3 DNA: TGCGCCAGCAGCCAAGATCAAATGACAGGGGGAGGCGGCTACACCTTC
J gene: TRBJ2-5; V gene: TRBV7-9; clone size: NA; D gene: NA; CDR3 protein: CASSFTDGQETQYF; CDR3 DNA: TGTGCCAGCAGTTTCACGGACGGTCAAGAGACCCAGTACTTC
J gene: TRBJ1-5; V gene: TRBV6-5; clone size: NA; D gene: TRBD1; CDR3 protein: CASSYLQGVQPQHF; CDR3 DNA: TGTGCCAGCAGTTACTTACAGGGGGTTCAGCCCCAGCATTTT
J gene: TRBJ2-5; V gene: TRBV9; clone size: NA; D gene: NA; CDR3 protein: CASSVEAGGKGTQYF; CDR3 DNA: TGTGCCAGCAGCGTCGAGGCCGGGGGCAAGGGGACCCAGTACTTC
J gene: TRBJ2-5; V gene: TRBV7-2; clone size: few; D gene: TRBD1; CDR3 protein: CASSPGQVSTQYF; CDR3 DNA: TGTGCCAGCAGCCCCGGACAGGTTTCGACCCAGTACTTC
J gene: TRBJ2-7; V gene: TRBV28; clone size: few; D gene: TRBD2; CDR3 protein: CASSPRTSGSSYEQYF; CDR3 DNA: TGTGCCAGCAGTCCCCGGACTAGCGGGAGCTCCTACGAGCAGTACTTC
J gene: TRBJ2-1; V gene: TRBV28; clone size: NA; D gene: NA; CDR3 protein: CASSHGRFLNNEQFF; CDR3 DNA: TGTGCCAGCAGCCACGGGCGGTTCTTAAACAATGAGCAGTTCTTC
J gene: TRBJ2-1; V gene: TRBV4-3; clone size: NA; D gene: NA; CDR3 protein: CASSQEGSSGYNEQFF; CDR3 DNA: TGCGCCAGCAGCCAAGAAGGTAGTAGCGGATACAATGAGCAGTTCTTC
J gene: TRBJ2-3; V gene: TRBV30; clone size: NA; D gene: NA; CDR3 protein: CAWSVSRGTDTQYF; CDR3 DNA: TGTGCCTGGAGTGTATCCCGAGGCACAGATACGCAGTATTTT